Listed below are T cell receptor beta chains from one sample, sequenced in a study of T cells in Graves' hyperthyroidism and ophthalmopathy. TCRdb reanalysed the multiplex PCR reads using MiXCR and keeps one entry per CDR3 protein. The table has 380,000 or so distinct CDR3 sequences, 15% to 20% seen once. Material for sequencing was blood. The receptors stem from a woman younger than 35 with Graves' hyperthyroidism. Both conserved end residues are part of each CDR3. D genes are given only for firm matches. Expanded clones are given a class, and other clones once, few, many or no size at all.

>.|TRBV2|many|TRBJ1-5
CASSESASNQPQHF
TGTGCCAGCAGTGAGTCAGCTAGCAATCAGCCCCAGCATTTT
>.|TRBV12-3/TRBV12-4|few|TRBJ2-7
CASSLNVRLGYYEQYF
TGTGCCAGCAGTTTAAACGTCCGGCTAGGTTATTACGAGCAGTACTTC
>.|TRBV12-3/TRBV12-4|many|TRBJ1-5
CASSPAGGRNAQPQHF
TGTGCCAGCAGTCCGGCGGGGGGAAGGAACGCTCAGCCCCAGCATTTT
>.|TRBV6-5|many|TRBJ2-7
CASSYSGSLYEQYF
TGTGCCAGCAGTTACTCCGGATCTTTATACGAGCAGTACTTC
>.|TRBV5-1|.|TRBJ1-5
CASSLGGSSNQPQHF
TGCGCCAGCAGCTTGGGGGGCTCCAGCAATCAGCCCCAGCATTTT
>.|TRBV3-1|few|TRBJ2-7
CASSQGDTSYEQYF
TGTGCCAGCAGCCAAGGCGACACGAGCTACGAGCAGTACTTC
>.|TRBV12-3/TRBV12-4|many|TRBJ1-1
CASRPTRDTEAFF
TGTGCCAGCCGCCCGACGAGGGATACTGAAGCTTTCTTT
>.|TRBV3-1|.|TRBJ1-2
CASSQSGHGYTF
TGTGCCAGCAGCCAATCCGGCCATGGCTACACCTTC
>TRBD1|TRBV29-1|many|TRBJ1-2
CSVISGTGRVGYTF
TGCAGCGTGATCTCCGGGACAGGGAGAGTTGGCTACACCTTC
>TRBD1|TRBV27|many|TRBJ2-7
CASRRDRVMSEQYF
TGTGCCAGCAGACGAGACAGGGTGATGTCCGAGCAGTACTTC
>TRBD1|TRBV7-9|many|TRBJ2-5
CASSSTETGPETQYF
TGTGCCAGCAGCTCGACAGAGACAGGGCCGGAGACCCAGTACTTC
>.|TRBV7-9|many|TRBJ1-2
CASSLEVVLSYGYTF
TGTGCCAGCAGCTTAGAAGTTGTTTTATCCTATGGCTACACCTTC
>.|TRBV4-1|few|TRBJ2-7
CASWPFSYEQYF
TGCGCCAGCTGGCCTTTTTCCTACGAGCAGTACTTC
>.|TRBV4-1|many|TRBJ2-7
CASSQAGRYYEQYF
TGCGCCAGCAGCCAGGCCGGGCGGTACTACGAGCAGTACTTC
>.|TRBV30|many|TRBJ1-2
CAWRRGSSNYGYTF
TGTGCCTGGAGGCGGGGTTCTTCTAACTATGGCTACACCTTC
>.|TRBV15|many|TRBJ1-2
CATQDGYGYTF
TGTGCCACCCAAGATGGGTATGGCTACACCTTC
>TRBD2|TRBV20-1|many|TRBJ2-5
CSARAGGTETQYF
TGCAGTGCTAGAGCGGGGGGGACAGAGACCCAGTACTTC
>.|TRBV28|.|TRBJ2-5
CASSLDGGGESQYF
TGTGCCAGCAGCTTAGACGGGGGCGGGGAGAGCCAGTACTTC
>.|TRBV11-2|many|TRBJ1-5
CASSFPGHQPQHF
TGTGCCAGCAGCTTTCCAGGACACCAGCCCCAGCATTTT
>.|TRBV5-1|.|TRBJ1-3
CASSLVGSLSGNTIYF
TGCGCCAGCAGCTTGGTGGGCAGCCTCTCTGGAAACACCATATATTTT
>TRBD2|TRBV7-8|.|TRBJ2-5
CASSLESSGSLGQETQYF
TGTGCCAGCAGCTTAGAGTCTAGCGGGAGCTTGGGCCAAGAGACCCAGTACTTC
>TRBD1|TRBV29-1|many|TRBJ2-7
CSAGDRGHYEQYF
TGCAGCGCCGGGGACAGGGGGCACTACGAGCAGTACTTC
>TRBD1|TRBV7-6|few|TRBJ2-2
CASSKQGFTGELFF
TGTGCCAGCAGCAAACAGGGGTTCACCGGGGAGCTGTTTTTT
>.|TRBV6-5|many|TRBJ1-1
CASSSPDTEAFF
TGTGCCAGCAGTTCCCCTGACACTGAAGCTTTCTTT
>.|TRBV2|.|TRBJ1-2
CASRPYGYTF
TGTGCCAGCAGACCCTACGGCTACACCTTC
>TRBD1|TRBV5-1|many|TRBJ1-5
CASSLIPGGNQPQHF
TGCGCCAGCAGCTTGATTCCAGGGGGGAATCAGCCCCAGCATTTT
>.|TRBV6-1|.|TRBJ1-1
CATSRGGVGTEAFF
TGTGCCACCTCCCGGGGGGGCGTAGGCACTGAAGCTTTCTTT
>.|TRBV20-1|many|TRBJ2-7
CSAESARAGGGYEQYF
TGCAGTGCCGAATCTGCTCGGGCAGGGGGAGGGTACGAGCAGTACTTC
>.|TRBV6-2/TRBV6-3|many|TRBJ2-6
CASSQDSHPGANVLTF
TGTGCCAGCAGTCAGGACAGCCACCCTGGGGCCAACGTCCTGACTTTC
>.|TRBV20-1|many|TRBJ1-2
CSARRGPHGYTF
TGCAGTGCTAGGCGAGGGCCCCATGGCTACACCTTC
>.|TRBV18|many|TRBJ1-2
CASSALGAGSYGYTF
TGTGCCAGCTCAGCTCTAGGGGCAGGCTCCTATGGCTACACCTTC
>TRBD1|TRBV9|few|TRBJ1-5
CASSSGTGADNRPQHF
TGTGCCAGCAGCTCCGGGACAGGGGCCGATAATCGGCCCCAGCATTTT
>.|TRBV14|many|TRBJ1-5
CASSQPTRRGFNQPQHF
TGTGCCAGCAGCCAACCTACCCGTCGCGGTTTCAATCAGCCCCAGCATTTT
>TRBD1|TRBV6-1|many|TRBJ2-2
CASSRWTGGAAGELFF
TGTGCCAGCAGCAGATGGACAGGGGGGGCAGCCGGGGAGCTGTTTTTT